This T cell receptor beta chain is drawn from a study of T cell repertoires in aging, cancer and after chemotherapy. In regard to this clonotype: Its matching antigen is unknown. The junction departs from the called germline gene at one end, perhaps through a read error.

Multiplex touch-down PCR with TRB-A/B primers amplified rearranged V-D-J TRB sequences. TCRdb used MiXCR to reprocess the multiplex PCR reads, holding one entry per CDR3 protein. The sample has roughly 6,400 distinct CDR3 sequences; almost 30% are singletons. The template was genomic DNA from peripheral blood, not RNA. The study, taken as a whole, reports: In healthy donors, age-related TCR diversity loss mainly reflected lost richness.

The CDR3 is 18 amino acids. CDR1 and CDR2 from the germline V gene are DFQATT and SNEGSKA (reference sequence). The sequence came from a human donor in good health. This sequence joins TRBV20-1 and TRBJ2-3; TRBD2 matches 7 bases. Material for sequencing was blood. CDR3 protein: CSARDLVRASGFTVTQYF. The CDR3 DNA reads as TGCAGTGCTAGAGATCTCGTTAGGGCTAGCGGATTCACAGTTACGCAGTATTTT.